A single sample is the source of the 3 T cell receptor beta chains below, sequenced in a study of blood T cell repertoires in COVID-19. Here immunoSEQ multiplex PCR was the method, and the copy in TCRdb shows in-frame clones only, minus some. Counted here are almost 500,000 clones, 88% occurring once; the ten biggest clones make up approximately 8.3%. Sequenced material: PBMCs or T cells enriched from blood (not recorded which). The receptors come from a woman aged 55-70 years who had recovered from COVID-19.

The table lists this clone with a count of one. The CDR3 here is CASTLGRAYEQYF. CDR3 nucleotides: TGTGCCAGCACCCTGGGCAGAGCATACGAGCAGTACTTC. The V and J genes are TRBV6-5 and TRBJ2-7; D is unresolved. From germline, CDR1 is MNHEY and CDR2 SVGAGI. CDR3 length: 13 residues. V dropped 7 bases and J dropped 4 bases, with 14 bases sitting between them.

The chain couples TRBV10-3 to TRBJ2-7; D is perhaps TRBD1 (6 bases). Germline CDR1 ENHRY, CDR2 SYGVKD. V was trimmed by 2 bases and J by 5 bases, leaving 13 bases between them. The CDR3 runs to 14 residues. The CDR3 here is CAISETTGTNEQYF. DNA for the CDR3: TGTGCCATCAGTGAGACAACCGGGACAAACGAGCAGTACTTC.

This chain links TRBV27 with TRBJ2-1, with D perhaps matching TRBD2 (5 bases). Germline CDR1 MNHEY, CDR2 SMNVEV (reference sequence). This CDR3 comprises 17 residues. Trimming pared 3 bases from V and 4 bases from J, leaving 19 bases between. CDR3 region: CASSFFSGSRIYNEQFF. DNA of the CDR3: TGTGCCAGCAGTTTTTTTTCGGGGTCTAGGATTTACAATGAGCAGTTCTTC.